This T cell receptor (beta chain) was documented in a study of cytomegalovirus exposure and HLA in healthy donors. In the PCR, 60 Vbeta and 13 Jbeta primers were used. The repertoire was sequenced with immunoSEQ multiplex PCR; TCRdb's copy has only in-frame clones and lacks some. The sample records over 90,000 clones, about two thirds being singletons. The CDR3 has 16 amino acids. Germline V gene lookup returns CDR1 SGHAT and CDR2 FQNNGV. The germline V and J ends were trimmed by 5 bases and 0 bases, with 11 bases remaining between them. This clone was recorded a few times. V is TRBV11-2 and J is TRBJ1-6; D ambiguous. This receptor was taken from a woman between 50 and 59 years old in good health and CMV-seropositive. Sequences were obtained from PBMCs. CDR3 bases: TGTGCCAGCAGCCCATTTGGGAGCTCCTATAATTCACCCCTCCACTTT. This gives the protein CASSPFGSSYNSPLHF.